The 2 T cell receptor beta chains below were found in one sample sequenced in a study of CD4 T cells in relation to SARS-CoV-2 and coronaviruses. Before the COVID-19 pandemic, during about 2010-2018, CD4+ T cells were taken from unexposed donors. CD4+ T cells were isolated from the cells after 10 days of culture. Profiling relied on immunoSEQ multiplex PCR, and the TCRdb table lists in-frame clones only, not all of them. The data contain approximately 26,000 clones, roughly 73% of them singletons. These TCRs are of unknown antigen specificity. Sequenced: CD4+ T cells from PBMCs, cultured in vitro. The source of these receptors is a human donor in good health.

The chain recombines TRBV7-9 with TRBJ2-3; TRBD2 matches 12 bases. V lost 6 bases and J lost 4; bases outside the gene matches: 2. Germline V CDR1 and CDR2: SEHNR, FQNEAQ (reference sequence). The CDR3 extends over 14 amino acids. For the CDR3, the DNA is TGTGCCAGCAGTACTAGCGGGGGGTCAGATACGCAGTATTTT. It is translated as CASSTSGGSDTQYF.

This clone was counted only a few times. The rearrangement uses TRBV5-4 and TRBJ1-1; D may be TRBD1 (6 bases). Per germline, CDR1 SGHNT and CDR2 YYREEE (reference sequence). CDR3 size: 15 residues. V was clipped by 5 bases and J by 2 bases, with 16 bases between them. As DNA, the CDR3 is TGTGCCAGCAGGTCGGAGGTGGGGGGCAACACTGAAGCTTTCTTT. Translating it yields CASRSEVGGNTEAFF. The complete variable domain, with remaining parts taken from reference TRBV5-4 and TRBJ1-1, reads ETGVTQSPTHLIKTRGQQVTLRCSSQSGHNTVSWYQQALGQGPQFIFQYYREEENGRGNFPPRFSGLQFPNYSSELNVNALELDDSALYLCASRSEVGGNTEAFFGQGTRLTVV.